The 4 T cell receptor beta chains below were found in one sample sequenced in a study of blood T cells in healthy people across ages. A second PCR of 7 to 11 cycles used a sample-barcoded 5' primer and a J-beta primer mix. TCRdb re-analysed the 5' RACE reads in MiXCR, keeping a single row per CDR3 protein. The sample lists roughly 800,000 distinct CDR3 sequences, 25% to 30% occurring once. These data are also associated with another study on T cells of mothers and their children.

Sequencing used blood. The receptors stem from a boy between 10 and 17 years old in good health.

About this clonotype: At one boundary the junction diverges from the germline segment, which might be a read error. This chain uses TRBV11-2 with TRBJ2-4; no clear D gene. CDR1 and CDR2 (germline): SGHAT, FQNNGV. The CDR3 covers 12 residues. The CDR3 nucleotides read TGTGCCAGCAGCTTTTCCAAAGACATTCAGTACTTC. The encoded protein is CASSFSKDIQYF.

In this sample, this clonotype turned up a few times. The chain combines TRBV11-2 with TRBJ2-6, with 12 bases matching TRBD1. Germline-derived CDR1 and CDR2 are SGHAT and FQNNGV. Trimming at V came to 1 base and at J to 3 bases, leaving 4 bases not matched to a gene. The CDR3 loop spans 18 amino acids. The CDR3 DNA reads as TGTGCCAGCAGCTTAGGGGGACAGGGGGCAAATGGGGCCAACGTCCTGACTTTC. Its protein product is CASSLGGQGANGANVLTF.

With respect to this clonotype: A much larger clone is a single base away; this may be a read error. The CDR3: CSAHPRTWTSNQPQHF. The CDR3 coding sequence is TGCAGTGCCCATCCCAGGACTTGGACAAGCAATCAGCCCCAGCATTTT. The chain is built from TRBV20-1 and TRBJ1-5; TRBD1 might be the D (5 bases). V lost 6 bases and J 1 base, leaving 19 bases between the germline ends. CDR1 and CDR2 (germline): DFQATT, SNEGSKA (reference sequence). This CDR3 is built from 16 residues.

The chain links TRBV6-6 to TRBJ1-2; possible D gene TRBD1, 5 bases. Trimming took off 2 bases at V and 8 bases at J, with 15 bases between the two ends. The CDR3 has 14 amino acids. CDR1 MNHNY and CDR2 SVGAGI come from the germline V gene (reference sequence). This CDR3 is CASSYGDRGSGYTF. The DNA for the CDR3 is TGTGCCAGCAGTTACGGGGATCGGGGGAGCGGCTACACCTTC.